These 12 T cell receptor beta chains originate from one sample sequenced in a study of tumor-infiltrating lymphocytes in primary liver carcinoma (dated by TCRdb to 2016 to 2017). Blood RNA was extracted from unsorted whole blood using TRIzol reagent, and germline DNA was obtained with the DNeasy Blood & Tissue kit. For sequencing, an Illumina HiSeq 2500 was employed. A constant-region primer and ProtoScript II reverse transcriptase were used to reverse-transcribe TCRbeta-specific cDNA from 500 ng total RNA. TCRbeta libraries were built with three nested multiplex PCR rounds, a slightly modified ARM-PCR procedure. Multiplex TRBV1-TRBV30 forward primers and a Cbeta reverse primer were used in the first two PCR rounds, each of which was run for around 10 cycles. TCRdb redid the processing of the public reads, applying fastp at Q25 and MiXCR, and retained in-frame beta chains. Records with the same CDR3 protein are collapsed into one entry carrying the most frequent genes and DNA. In this sample the table shows 300,000 to 350,000 distinct CDR3 sequences, 65% of which occur a single time. In total, the top ten clones hold roughly 6.5% of the sample.

Sequencing input: peripheral blood. Receptor source: a man in his forties with primary liver carcinoma and hepatitis B virus infection.

This clonotype has a single count. The gene calls are TRBV5-5 and TRBJ1-2; D unresolved. CDR1 and CDR2 (germline): SGHKS, YYEKEE (reference sequence). There are 12 residues in the CDR3. Trimming took 4 bases from V and 2 from J, leaving 6 bases between them. The CDR3, as DNA: TGTGCCAGCAGCATCCCAAACTATGGCTACACCTTC. Its protein product is CASSIPNYGYTF.

The chain recombines TRBV6-6 with TRBJ1-1, with D uncertain. CDR3 size: 15 residues. Germline V lookup: CDR1 MNHNY, CDR2 SVGAGI (reference sequence). Trimming pared 0 bases from V and 1 base from J, leaving 9 bases between. The CDR3 sequence: CASSYSSRGNTEAFF. The CDR3 region has the DNA TGTGCCAGCAGTTACTCATCCCGGGGGAACACTGAAGCTTTCTTT.

This clonotype was observed at least ten times. The chain has TRBV4-2 and TRBJ2-3; possible D gene TRBD1, 5 bases. The CDR3 runs to 16 residues. Germline CDR1 is LGHNA and CDR2 is YNFKEQ. V lost 2 bases to trimming and J lost 0 bases, with 12 bases between them. The CDR3 loop reads CASSQLTGTSTDTQYF. The CDR3 DNA follows: TGTGCCAGCAGCCAACTCACAGGAACAAGCACAGATACGCAGTATTTT.

The genes are TRBV6-2 or TRBV6-3 and TRBJ2-7; D possibly uses TRBD1 or TRBD2 (7 bases each). The CDR3 has 16 amino acids. Germline CDR1 and CDR2: MNHEY and SVGEGT. Trimming took off 6 bases at V and 2 bases at J, with 20 bases between the two ends. The CDR3 DNA is TGTGCCAGCAGAGGAGGGGGCCCTAGCGGTCCCTACGAGCAGTACTTC. Its translation: CASRGGGPSGPYEQYF.

The V call is TRBV5-5, the J call TRBJ2-3, with D perhaps being TRBD1 or TRBD2 (6 bases each). This CDR3 comprises 16 residues. Germline V gives CDR1 SGHKS, CDR2 YYEKEE (reference sequence). Trimming stripped 4 bases from V and 7 bases from J, with 22 bases between. CDR3 sequence (DNA): TGTGCCAGCAGCACCAGGGGTGGAGGGGAAATACATACGCAGTATTTT. Translation gives CASSTRGGGEIHTQYF. The whole variable domain, filled in from reference TRBV5-5 and TRBJ2-3, reads DAGVTQSPTHLIKTRGQQVTLRCSPISGHKSVSWYQQVLGQGPQFIFQYYEKEERGRGNFPDRFSARQFPNYSSELNVNALLLGDSALYLCASSTRGGGEIHTQYFGPGTRLTVL.

This clonotype was recorded at least ten times. The chain combines TRBV12-3 or TRBV12-4 with TRBJ2-5; the D gene is possibly TRBD1 (6 bases). V was trimmed by 2 bases and J by 2 bases, leaving 15 bases between them. The CDR3 is 16 amino acids. CDR3 nucleotide sequence: TGTGCCAGCAGTTTATACAGGGCTCCCACTCAAGAGACCCAGTACTTC. Amino acids: CASSLYRAPTQETQYF.

A note on this clonotype: A much larger clone is a single base away; this may be a read error. The rearrangement joins TRBV12-3 or TRBV12-4 to TRBJ2-2, with no clear D. The CDR3 is made up of 16 amino acids. In nucleotides, the CDR3 is TGTGCCAGCAGTTTTAGCCGCCCTGGGAACACCCGGGAGCTGTTTTTT. Protein sequence: CASSFSRPGNTRELFF.

CDR3 protein: CASSPVERVGNQPQHF. In nucleotides, the CDR3 is TGCGCCAGCAGCCCCGTTGAGAGGGTTGGCAATCAGCCCCAGCATTTT. The J gene is TRBJ1-5, the V gene TRBV4-1, with D unresolved. CDR3 length: 16 amino acids. Germline CDR1 and CDR2: MGHRA and YSYEKL. Trimming took off 4 bases at V and 2 bases at J, with 15 bases between the two ends.

This chain joins TRBV4-1 and TRBJ2-3, with 8 bases aligning to TRBD2. V shed 0 bases and J 2 bases; nucleotides not matched to a gene: 4. Germline-derived CDR1 and CDR2 are MGHRA and YSYEKL. The CDR3 extends over 16 amino acids. CDR3 residues: CASSQELAVLTDTQYF. The CDR3 nucleotides are TGCGCCAGCAGCCAAGAACTAGCGGTCCTCACAGATACGCAGTATTTT.

Of note for this clonotype: Being one base from a much bigger clone, this may be a read error. The chain links TRBV6-1 to TRBJ1-4; D is unclear. The V end lost 4 bases, the J end lost 4 bases, and 10 bases lay between the germline ends. This CDR3 has 14 residues. The germline CDR1 and CDR2 sequences are MNHNS and SASEGT. DNA of the CDR3: TGTGCCAGCAGTGTTGGAAAGAGTAATGAAAAACTGTTTTTT. This encodes CASSVGKSNEKLFF.

In its sample, this clonotype was seen a few times. The chain joins TRBV5-1 to TRBJ2-1, with TRBD2 identical over 10 bases. V lost 8 bases, J lost 8 bases, and 13 bases stayed unmatched. Germline CDR1 is SGHRS and CDR2 is YFSETQ. The CDR3 runs 15 residues. CDR3 sequence: CARDTSLAGADEQFF. Here the CDR3 DNA reads TGCGCCAGAGATACTTCCCTAGCGGGAGCGGATGAGCAGTTCTTC.

Regarding this clonotype: At one of its ends the junction is not consistent with the germline gene, which may arise from a read error. The chain employs TRBV6-6 and TRBJ1-1; 7 bases line up with TRBD1. Germline V gene lookup returns CDR1 MNHNY and CDR2 SVGAGI (reference sequence). The CDR3 runs to 14 residues. The CDR3 nucleotides read TGTGCCAGCTCCGGGGACAGTAAGAGCACTGAAACTTTCTTT. Encoded protein: CASSGDSKSTETFF.